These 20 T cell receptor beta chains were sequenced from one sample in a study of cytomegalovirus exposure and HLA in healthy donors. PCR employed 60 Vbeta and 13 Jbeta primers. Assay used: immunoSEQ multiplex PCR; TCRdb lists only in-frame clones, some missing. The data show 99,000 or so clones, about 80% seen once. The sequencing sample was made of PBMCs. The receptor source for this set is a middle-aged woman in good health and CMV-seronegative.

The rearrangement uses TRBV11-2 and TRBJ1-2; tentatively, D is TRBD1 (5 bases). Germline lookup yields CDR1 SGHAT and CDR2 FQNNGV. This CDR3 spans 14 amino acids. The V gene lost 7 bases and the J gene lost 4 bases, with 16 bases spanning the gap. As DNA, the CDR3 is TGTGCCAGCACCACGACAGCGAAGTCCTATGGCTACACCTTC. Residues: CASTTTAKSYGYTF.

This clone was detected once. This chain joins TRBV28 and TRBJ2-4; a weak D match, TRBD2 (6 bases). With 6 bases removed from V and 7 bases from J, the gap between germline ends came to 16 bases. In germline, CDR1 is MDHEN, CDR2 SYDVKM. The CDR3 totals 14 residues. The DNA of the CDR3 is TGTGCCAGCAGCGTATGGGGAGGCGTGAACATTCAGTACTTC. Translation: CASSVWGGVNIQYF.

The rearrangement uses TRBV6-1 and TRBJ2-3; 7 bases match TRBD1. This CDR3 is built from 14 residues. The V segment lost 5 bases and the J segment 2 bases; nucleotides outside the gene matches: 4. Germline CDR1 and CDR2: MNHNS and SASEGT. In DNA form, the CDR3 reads TGTGCCAGCAGTCCAGGGGGACCCACAGATACGCAGTATTTT. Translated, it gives CASSPGGPTDTQYF.

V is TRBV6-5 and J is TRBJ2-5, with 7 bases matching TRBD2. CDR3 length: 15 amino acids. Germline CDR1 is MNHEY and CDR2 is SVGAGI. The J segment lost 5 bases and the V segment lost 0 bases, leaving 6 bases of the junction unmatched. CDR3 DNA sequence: TGTGCCAGCAGTTACTCGAGTTGGGGGGGGGAGACCCAGTACTTC. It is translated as CASSYSSWGGETQYF.

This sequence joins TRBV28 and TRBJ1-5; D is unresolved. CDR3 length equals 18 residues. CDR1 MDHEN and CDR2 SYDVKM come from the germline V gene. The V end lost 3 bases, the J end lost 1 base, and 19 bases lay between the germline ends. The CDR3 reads CASSFGRQRFISNQPQHF. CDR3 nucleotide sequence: TGTGCCAGCAGTTTTGGCAGGCAAAGGTTCATCAGCAATCAGCCCCAGCATTTT.

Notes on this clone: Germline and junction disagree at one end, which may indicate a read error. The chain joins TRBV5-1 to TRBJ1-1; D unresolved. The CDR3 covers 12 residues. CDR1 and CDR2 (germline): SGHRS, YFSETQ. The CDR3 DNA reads TGCGCCAGCACTAAGCTGGGGAGCGGCCGTCGGTTT. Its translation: CASTKLGSGRRF.

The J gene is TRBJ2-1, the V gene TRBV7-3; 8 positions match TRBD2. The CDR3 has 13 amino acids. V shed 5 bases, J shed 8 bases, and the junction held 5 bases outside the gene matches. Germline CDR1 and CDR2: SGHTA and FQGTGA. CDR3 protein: CASSAGGGYEQFF. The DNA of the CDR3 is TGTGCCAGCAGCGCCGGGGGGGGCTATGAGCAGTTCTTC.

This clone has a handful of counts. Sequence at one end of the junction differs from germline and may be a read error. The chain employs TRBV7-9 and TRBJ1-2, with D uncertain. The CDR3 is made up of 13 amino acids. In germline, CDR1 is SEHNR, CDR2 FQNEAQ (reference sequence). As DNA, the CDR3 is TGTGCCAGCAACCCGGGAGCTAATTATGGCTACACCTTC. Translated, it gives CASNPGANYGYTF.

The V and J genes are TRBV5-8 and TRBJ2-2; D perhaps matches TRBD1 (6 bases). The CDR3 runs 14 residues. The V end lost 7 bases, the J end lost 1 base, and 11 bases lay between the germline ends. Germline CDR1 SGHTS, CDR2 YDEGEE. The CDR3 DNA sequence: TGTGCCAGCGAGAGGGGGAGGAACACCGGGGAGCTGTTTTTT. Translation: CASERGRNTGELFF. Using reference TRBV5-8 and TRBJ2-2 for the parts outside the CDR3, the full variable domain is EAGVTQSPTHLIKTRGQQATLRCSPISGHTSVYWYQQALGLGLQFLLWYDEGEERNRGNFPPRFSGRQFPNYSSELNVNALELEDSALYLCASERGRNTGELFFGEGSRLTVL.

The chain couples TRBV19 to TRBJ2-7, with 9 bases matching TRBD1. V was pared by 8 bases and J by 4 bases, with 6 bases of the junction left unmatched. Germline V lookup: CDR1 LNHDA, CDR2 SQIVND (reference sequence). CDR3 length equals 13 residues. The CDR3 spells CASGTGTQYEQYF. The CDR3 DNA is TGTGCCAGTGGGACAGGGACACAATACGAGCAGTACTTC. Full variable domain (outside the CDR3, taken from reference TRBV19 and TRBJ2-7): DGGITQSPKYLFRKEGQNVTLSCEQNLNHDAMYWYRQDPGQGLRLIYYSQIVNDFQKGDIAEGYSVSREKKESFPLTVTSAQKNPTAFYLCASGTGTQYEQYFGPGTRLTVT.

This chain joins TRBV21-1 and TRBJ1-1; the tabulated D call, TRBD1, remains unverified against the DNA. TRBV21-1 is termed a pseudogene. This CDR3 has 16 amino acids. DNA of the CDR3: TGTGCCAGCAGCAAAGGCAGGGACATCCGTTACACTGAAGCTTTCTTT. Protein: CASSKGRDIRYTEAFF.

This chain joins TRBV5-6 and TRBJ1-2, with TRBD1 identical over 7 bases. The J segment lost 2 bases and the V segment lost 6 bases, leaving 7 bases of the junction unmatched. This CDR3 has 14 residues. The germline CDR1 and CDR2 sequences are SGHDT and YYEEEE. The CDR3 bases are TGTGCCAGCAACAACAGGGGTACCAACTATGGCTACACCTTC. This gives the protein CASNNRGTNYGYTF.

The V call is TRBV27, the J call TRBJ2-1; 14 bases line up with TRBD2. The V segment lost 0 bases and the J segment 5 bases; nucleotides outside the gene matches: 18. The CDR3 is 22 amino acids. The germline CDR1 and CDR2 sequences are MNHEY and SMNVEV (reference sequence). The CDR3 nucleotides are TGTGCCAGCAGTTTATCACGGACCCCGGGACTAGCGGGAGCAGAGGCGAACAATGAGCAGTTCTTC. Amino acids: CASSLSRTPGLAGAEANNEQFF.

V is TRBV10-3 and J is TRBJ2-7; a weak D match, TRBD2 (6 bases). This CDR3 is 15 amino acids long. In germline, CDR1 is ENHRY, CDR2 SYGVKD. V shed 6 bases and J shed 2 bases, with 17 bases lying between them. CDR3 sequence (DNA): TGTGCCATCAGCCTAGGTGCGGGGCCGACCTACGAGCAGTACTTC. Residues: CAISLGAGPTYEQYF.

CDR3 in amino acids: CASSMGHGLEGEQYF. DNA for the CDR3: TGTGCCAGTAGTATGGGGCATGGACTAGAAGGGGAGCAGTACTTC. The chain recombines TRBV19 with TRBJ2-7; 7 bases agree with TRBD2. This CDR3 spans 15 amino acids. Germline-derived CDR1 and CDR2 are LNHDA and SQIVND (reference sequence). Germline trimming cut 3 bases from V and 7 bases from J; bases unmatched to any gene: 12. The full variable domain, completed using reference TRBV19 and TRBJ2-7, is DGGITQSPKYLFRKEGQNVTLSCEQNLNHDAMYWYRQDPGQGLRLIYYSQIVNDFQKGDIAEGYSVSREKKESFPLTVTSAQKNPTAFYLCASSMGHGLEGEQYFGPGTRLTVT.

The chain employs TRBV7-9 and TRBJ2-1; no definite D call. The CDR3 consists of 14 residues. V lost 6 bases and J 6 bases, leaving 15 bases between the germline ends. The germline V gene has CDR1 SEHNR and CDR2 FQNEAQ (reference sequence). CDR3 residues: CASRLLDDTNEQFF. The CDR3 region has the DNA TGTGCCAGCAGGTTATTGGATGACACCAATGAGCAGTTCTTC.

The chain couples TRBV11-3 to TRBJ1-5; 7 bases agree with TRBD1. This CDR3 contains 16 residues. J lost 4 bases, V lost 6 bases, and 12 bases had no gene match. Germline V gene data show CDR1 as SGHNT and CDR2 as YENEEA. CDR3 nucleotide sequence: TGTGCCAGCAGGGGCAAGCAGGGGGTAGGAAATCAGCCCCAGCATTTT. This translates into CASRGKQGVGNQPQHF.

CDR3 nucleotide sequence: TGTGCCAGCAGCCCGAGCGGTGGAGGGGTTCGTAACTATGGCTACACCTTC. This gives the protein CASSPSGGGVRNYGYTF. The V call is TRBV7-2, the J call TRBJ1-2; D is perhaps TRBD1 (5 bases). CDR1 is SGHTA, CDR2 FQGNSA, per germline. The CDR3 length is 17 residues. Between the trimmed V and J ends, which lost 5 bases and 1 base, there was a span of 20 bases.

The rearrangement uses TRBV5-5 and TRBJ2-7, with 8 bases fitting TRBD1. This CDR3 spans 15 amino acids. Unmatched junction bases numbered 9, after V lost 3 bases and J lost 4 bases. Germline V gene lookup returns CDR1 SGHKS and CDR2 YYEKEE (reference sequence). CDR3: CASSWVAQGAYEQYF. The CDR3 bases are TGTGCCAGCAGCTGGGTGGCGCAGGGGGCGTACGAGCAGTACTTC.

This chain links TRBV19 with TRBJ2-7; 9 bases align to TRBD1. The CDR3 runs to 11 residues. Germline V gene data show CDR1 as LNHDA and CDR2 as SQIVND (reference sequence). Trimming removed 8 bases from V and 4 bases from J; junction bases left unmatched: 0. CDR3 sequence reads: CASGQGYEQYF. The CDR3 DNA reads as TGTGCCAGTGGACAGGGGTACGAGCAGTACTTC. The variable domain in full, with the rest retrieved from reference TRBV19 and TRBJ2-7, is DGGITQSPKYLFRKEGQNVTLSCEQNLNHDAMYWYRQDPGQGLRLIYYSQIVNDFQKGDIAEGYSVSREKKESFPLTVTSAQKNPTAFYLCASGQGYEQYFGPGTRLTVT.